These 11 T cell receptor beta chains share one sample of origin, sequenced in a study of CD8+ T cells in alopecia areata. RNA was extracted and reverse transcribed into cDNA as the sequencing template. TCRdb's table, derived via immunoSEQ multiplex PCR, lists solely in-frame clones and lacks some. Of 140,000 to 150,000 clones listed, approximately 49% are singletons. The sequencing here drew on CD4+ T cells sorted from blood, taken at week 0. The receptors were gathered from a human donor with alopecia areata.

The chain joins TRBV7-9 to TRBJ1-5, with 9 nucleotides matching TRBD1. Per the germline V gene, CDR1 is SEHNR and CDR2 is FQNEAQ (reference sequence). J was trimmed by 2 bases and V by 5 bases; bases with no gene match: 4. This CDR3 comprises 15 residues. Here the CDR3 reads CASSPGQGGNQPQHF. In nucleotides, the CDR3 is TGTGCCAGCAGCCCGGGACAGGGAGGCAATCAGCCCCAGCATTTT.

The chain joins TRBV29-1 to TRBJ2-5, with D possibly TRBD2 on 6 matching bases. From germline, CDR1 is SQVTM and CDR2 ANQGSEA. V was pared by 2 bases and J by 4 bases, with 8 bases between. The length of the CDR3 is 12 residues. In nucleotides, the CDR3 is TGCAGCGTTGAACGCGGGATAGAGACCCAGTACTTC. This encodes CSVERGIETQYF.

V gene TRBV28 combines with J gene TRBJ2-2; TRBD1 is a possible D gene (7 bases). CDR1 is MDHEN, CDR2 SYDVKM, per germline. The CDR3 runs 15 residues. V was pared by 10 bases and J by 6 bases, with 21 bases between. CDR3 nucleotide sequence: TGTGCCATCTCCCGGGAGAGGGGGCTGGCCGGGGAGCTGTTTTTT. Translated, it gives CAISRERGLAGELFF.

V gene TRBV10-3 combines with J gene TRBJ2-7, with TRBD1 as a possible D gene (5 bases). Between the trimmed V and J ends, which lost 0 bases and 2 bases, there was a span of 8 bases. This CDR3 contains 14 residues. Germline CDR1 and CDR2: ENHRY and SYGVKD. CDR3: CAISESQATYEQYF. For the CDR3, the DNA is TGTGCCATCAGTGAGTCACAGGCGACCTACGAGCAGTACTTC.

The chain carries TRBV6-6 and TRBJ1-1; tentatively, D is TRBD1 (5 bases). V lost 2 bases, J lost 5 bases, and 12 bases lay in between. CDR3 length equals 14 residues. Germline loops: CDR1 MNHNY, CDR2 SVGAGI (reference sequence). For the CDR3, the DNA is TGTGCCAGCAGTTACGGGACGGCCCGAACTGAAGCTTTCTTT. Translated, it gives CASSYGTARTEAFF.

As for this clone: One junction end does not reproduce the germline sequence, and a read error may be involved. This chain connects TRBV6-1 to TRBJ2-5; TRBD1 aligns across 7 bases. The CDR3 has 14 amino acids. The germline CDR1 and CDR2 sequences are MNHNS and SASEGT. CDR3 bases: TGTGCCAGCAGGGAAGGGACAGCTAGAGAGACCCAGTACTTC. It specifies CASREGTARETQYF.

There are a few counts of this clone. The chain uses TRBV19 and TRBJ2-7, with D perhaps TRBD1 or TRBD2 (5 bases each). This CDR3 spans 14 amino acids. From germline, CDR1 is LNHDA and CDR2 SQIVND (reference sequence). V shed 3 bases and J shed 3 bases, with 12 bases lying between them. CDR3 region: CASSIKGRNYEQYF. In nucleotides, the CDR3 is TGTGCCAGTAGTATCAAGGGACGTAACTACGAGCAGTACTTC.

The V call is TRBV25-1, the J call TRBJ2-4; 7 bases match TRBD1. The CDR3 loop spans 15 amino acids. The V gene end was trimmed by 6 bases and the J gene end by 1 base; junction bases not matched to a gene: 6. The germline CDR1 and CDR2 sequences are MGHDK and SYGVNS. CDR3 region: CASRGDREAKNIQYF. DNA for the CDR3: TGTGCCAGCAGGGGAGACAGGGAGGCCAAAAACATTCAGTACTTC.

This clone was counted only a few times. This rearrangement joins TRBV6-1 to TRBJ2-7; TRBD2 might be the D (5 bases). This CDR3 comprises 11 residues. The V end lost 7 bases, the J end lost 6 bases, and 10 bases lay between the germline ends. CDR1 and CDR2 (germline): MNHNS, SASEGT. CDR3: CASTNAGEQYF. Written as DNA, the CDR3 is TGTGCCAGCACCAACGCGGGCGAGCAGTACTTC.

This chain connects TRBV21-1 to TRBJ2-4; the table's D call, TRBD1, has no DNA check behind it. TRBV21-1 corresponds to a pseudogene. The CDR3 totals 16 residues. The CDR3 DNA reads as TGTGCCAGCAGCAAGGGGACAGGGGGCATCAAAAACATTCAGTACTTC. Translating it yields CASSKGTGGIKNIQYF.

The chain uses TRBV2 and TRBJ2-7; 8 bases align to TRBD1. V was clipped by 7 bases and J by 0 bases; unmatched bases: 8. Germline CDR1 is SNHLY and CDR2 is FYNNEI. This CDR3 has 15 residues. The CDR3 DNA is TGTGCCAGCAATCTGGACAGGGTGGGCTCCTACGAGCAGTACTTC. As protein: CASNLDRVGSYEQYF. The full variable domain, in which reference TRBV2 and TRBJ2-7 provide the parts outside the CDR3, is EPEVTQTPSHQVTQMGQEVILRCVPISNHLYFYWYRQILGQKVEFLVSFYNNEISEKSEIFDDQFSVERPDGSNFTLKIRSTKLEDSAMYFCASNLDRVGSYEQYFGPGTRLTVT.